The sequence of this T cell receptor beta chain was determined in a study of CD8 T cells in Susac syndrome. RNA in amounts of about 0.5 to 1 ug was reverse transcribed with random hexamers. In TCRdb, the immunoSEQ multiplex PCR reads were re-called with MiXCR into one record per CDR3 protein. The sample lists roughly 200,000 distinct CDR3 sequences, approximately 95% occurring once. The CDR3 covers 12 residues. V was pared by 8 bases and J by 2 bases, with 13 bases between. Germline V gene data show CDR1 as SQVTM and CDR2 as ANQGSEA. Blood CD8+ and CD4+ T cells underwent high-throughput TCR beta sequencing.

The TCR was taken from a human donor with multiple sclerosis. V usage is TRBV29-1 and J usage is TRBJ2-7; D possibly corresponds to TRBD2 (6 bases). Sequencing input: CD4+ T cells from PBMCs. The CDR3 DNA reads as TGCAGCTACCGGGACTGGACCTACGAGCAGTACTTC. Translated: CSYRDWTYEQYF.